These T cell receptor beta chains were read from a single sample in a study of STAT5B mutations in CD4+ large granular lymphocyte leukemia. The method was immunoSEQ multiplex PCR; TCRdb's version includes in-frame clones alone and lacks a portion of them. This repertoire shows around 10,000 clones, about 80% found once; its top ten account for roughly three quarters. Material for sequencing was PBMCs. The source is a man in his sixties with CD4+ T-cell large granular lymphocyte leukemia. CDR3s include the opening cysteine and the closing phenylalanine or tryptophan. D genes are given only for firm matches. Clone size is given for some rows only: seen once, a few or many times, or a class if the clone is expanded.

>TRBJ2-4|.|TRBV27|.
CASSSLIVRAGNIQYF
TGTGCCAGCAGTTCCCTTATTGTCAGGGCGGGAAACATTCAGTACTTC
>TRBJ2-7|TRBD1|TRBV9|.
CASSVATGTTYEQYF
TGTGCCAGCAGCGTAGCGACAGGGACCACCTACGAGCAGTACTTC
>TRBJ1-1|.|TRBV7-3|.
CASSLRPNTEAFF
TGTGCCAGCAGCTTACGGCCCAACACTGAAGCTTTCTTT
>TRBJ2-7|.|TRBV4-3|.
CASSQEENLRGFSYEQYF
TGCGCCAGCAGCCAAGAGGAGAACTTAAGGGGGTTTTCCTACGAGCAGTACTTC
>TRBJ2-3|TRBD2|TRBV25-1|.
CASSEWASGRVGDTQYF
TGTGCCAGCAGTGAATGGGCTAGCGGGAGAGTAGGAGATACGCAGTATTTT
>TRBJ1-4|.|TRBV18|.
CASSPLDKLFF
TGTGCCAGCTCACCACTTGACAAACTGTTTTTT
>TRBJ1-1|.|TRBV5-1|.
CASSLGQSYTEAFF
TGCGCCAGCAGCTTGGGACAGTCCTACACTGAAGCTTTCTTT
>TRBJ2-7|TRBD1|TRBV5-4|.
CASSRDRLYEQYF
TGTGCCAGCAGCCGGGACAGGCTCTACGAGCAGTACTTC
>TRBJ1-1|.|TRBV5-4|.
CASSRWTASEAFF
TGTGCCAGCAGCCGCTGGACAGCTTCTGAAGCTTTCTTT
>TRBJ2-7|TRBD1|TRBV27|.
CASSFGTGEGRQYF
TGTGCCAGCAGTTTTGGGACAGGCGAGGGACGGCAGTACTTC
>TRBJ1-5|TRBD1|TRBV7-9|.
CASSLGQGREPQHF
TGTGCCAGCAGCTTGGGACAGGGAAGGGAGCCCCAGCATTTT
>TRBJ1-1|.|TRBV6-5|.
CAMRGTQNTEAFF
TGTGCCATGCGGGGCACCCAGAACACTGAAGCTTTCTTT
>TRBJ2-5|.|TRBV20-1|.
CRIADQETQYF
TGCAGGATAGCGGACCAAGAGACCCAGTACTTC
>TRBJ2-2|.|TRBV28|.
CASSLRGTGELFF
TGTGCCAGCAGTTTACGTGGCACCGGGGAGCTGTTTTTT
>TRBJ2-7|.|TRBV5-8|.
CASSLVNSYEQYF
TGTGCCAGCAGCTTGGTCAACTCATACGAGCAGTACTTC
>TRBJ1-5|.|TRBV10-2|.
CASSESVWGFQPQHF
TGCGCCAGCAGTGAGTCGGTTTGGGGATTTCAGCCCCAGCATTTT
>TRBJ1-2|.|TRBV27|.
CASGTQGRDYGYTF
TGTGCCAGCGGAACCCAGGGGCGGGACTATGGCTACACCTTC
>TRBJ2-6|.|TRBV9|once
CASSALRPSGANVLTF
TGTGCCAGCAGCGCCCTTCGACCCTCTGGGGCCAACGTCCTGACTTTC
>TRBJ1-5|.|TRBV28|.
CASSLSGGGNQPQHF
TGTGCCAGCAGTTTAAGTGGGGGAGGCAATCAGCCCCAGCATTTT
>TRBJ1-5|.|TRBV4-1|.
CASSQVQAPKPQHF
TGCGCCAGCAGCCAAGTACAGGCCCCAAAGCCCCAGCATTTT
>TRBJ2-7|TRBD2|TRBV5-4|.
CASSSLAGGTYEQYF
TGTGCCAGCAGCTCGCTAGCGGGAGGTACCTACGAGCAGTACTTC
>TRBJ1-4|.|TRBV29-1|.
CSVAGPGKLFF
TGCAGCGTGGCAGGGCCCGGAAAACTGTTTTTT
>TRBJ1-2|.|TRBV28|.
CASSFDRTRTGYTF
TGTGCCAGCAGTTTCGACAGGACCAGGACTGGCTACACCTTC
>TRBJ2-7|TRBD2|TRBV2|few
CASSQYASGRAGGF
TGTGCCAGCAGCCAATACGCTAGCGGGAGGGCCGGTGGCTTC
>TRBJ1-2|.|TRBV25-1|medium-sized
CASSAGTNYGYTF
TGTGCCAGCAGCGCCGGGACAAACTATGGCTACACCTTC
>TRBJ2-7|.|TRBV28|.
CASSKVPPYEQYF
TGTGCCAGCAGTAAAGTTCCCCCCTACGAGCAGTACTTC
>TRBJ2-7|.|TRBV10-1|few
CASRARATSYEQYF
TGCGCCAGCAGGGCCAGGGCCACCAGCTACGAGCAGTACTTC
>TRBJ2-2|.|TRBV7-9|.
CASSSQVQGLGELFF
TGTGCCAGCAGCTCCCAAGTCCAGGGTCTAGGGGAGCTGTTTTTT
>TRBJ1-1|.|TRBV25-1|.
CASSELWEEISPEAFF
TGTGCCAGCAGTGAACTCTGGGAGGAAATATCTCCTGAGGCTTTCTTT
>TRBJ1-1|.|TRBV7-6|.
CASSPRVNTEAFF
TGTGCCAGCAGCCCCCGGGTGAACACTGAAGCTTTCTTT
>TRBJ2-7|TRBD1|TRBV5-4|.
CASSLGQGALGYEQYF
TGTGCCAGCAGCTTGGGACAGGGGGCGCTGGGCTACGAGCAGTACTTC
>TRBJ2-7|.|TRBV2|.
CASGRESKPYEQYF
TGTGCCAGCGGGCGTGAATCCAAACCCTACGAGCAGTACTTC
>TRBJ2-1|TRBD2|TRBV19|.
CASSIRTSGAYNEQFF
TGTGCCAGTAGTATTAGGACTAGCGGAGCCTACAATGAGCAGTTCTTC
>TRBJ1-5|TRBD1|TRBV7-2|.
CASSLVQGGPYSNQPQHF
TGTGCCAGCAGCTTAGTACAGGGGGGCCCTTATAGCAATCAGCCCCAGCATTTT
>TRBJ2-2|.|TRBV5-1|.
CASSLQTNTGELFF
TGCGCCAGCAGCTTGCAAACGAACACCGGGGAGCTGTTTTTT
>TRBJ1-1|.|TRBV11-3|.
CASRGPLGTEAFF
TGTGCCAGCAGAGGTCCGTTGGGCACTGAAGCTTTCTTT
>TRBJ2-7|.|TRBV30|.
CAWSVAYEQYF
TGTGCCTGGAGTGTCGCCTACGAGCAGTACTTC
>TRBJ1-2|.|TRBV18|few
CASSSDSYGYTF
TGTGCCAGCTCATCGGACAGCTATGGCTACACCTTC
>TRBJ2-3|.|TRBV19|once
CATMGSRTDTQYF
TGTGCCACCATGGGCAGCCGCACAGATACGCAGTATTTT
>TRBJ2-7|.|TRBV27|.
CASSYSYEQYF
TGTGCCAGCAGCTACTCCTACGAGCAGTACTTC
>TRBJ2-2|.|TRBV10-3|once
CAIRETSPGELFF
TGTGCCATCCGCGAGACTTCCCCCGGGGAGCTGTTTTTT
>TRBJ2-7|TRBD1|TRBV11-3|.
CASSLDEDRLYF
TGTGCCAGCAGCTTAGATGAGGACAGGTTGTACTTC
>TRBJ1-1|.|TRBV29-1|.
CSVSEVNTEAFF
TGCAGCGTTTCTGAGGTCAACACTGAAGCTTTCTTT
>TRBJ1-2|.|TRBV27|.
CASSSHPRGYGYTF
TGTGCCAGCAGTTCACACCCTCGGGGCTATGGCTACACCTTC
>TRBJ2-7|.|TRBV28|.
CASNLWRESYEQYF
TGTGCCAGCAACCTATGGAGGGAATCCTACGAGCAGTACTTC
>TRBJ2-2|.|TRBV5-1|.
CASSLSAGELFF
TGCGCCAGCAGCCTTTCTGCCGGGGAGCTGTTTTTT
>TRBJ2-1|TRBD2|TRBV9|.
CASSGTSGNEQFF
TGTGCCAGCAGCGGGACTAGCGGCAATGAGCAGTTCTTC
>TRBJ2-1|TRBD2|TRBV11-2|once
CASSTDPGLAGGYNEQFF
TGTGCCAGCAGCACCGACCCGGGACTAGCGGGAGGTTACAATGAGCAGTTCTTC
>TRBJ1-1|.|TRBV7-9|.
CASSLREEAFF
TGTGCCAGCAGCTTACGGGAAGAAGCTTTCTTT
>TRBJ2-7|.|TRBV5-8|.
CASSLWVAGPTYEQYF
TGTGCCAGCAGCTTGTGGGTTGCGGGGCCTACCTACGAGCAGTACTTC
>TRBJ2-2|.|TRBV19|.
CASSIGTFTGELFF
TGTGCCAGTAGTATAGGGACCTTCACCGGGGAGCTGTTTTTT
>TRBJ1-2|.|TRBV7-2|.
CASSSSTLGYTF
TGTGCCAGCAGCTCTTCCACCCTTGGCTACACCTTC
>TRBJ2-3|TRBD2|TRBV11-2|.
CASSSAAGVRYF
TGTGCCAGCAGCTCTGCAGCGGGAGTGAGGTATTTT
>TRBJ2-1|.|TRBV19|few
CASSSGGEIYNEQFF
TGTGCCAGTAGTTCAGGGGGGGAAATCTACAATGAGCAGTTCTTC